A selection of T cell receptor beta chains follows, all from one sample in a study of molecular identifiers for immune sequencing clone quantification. TCRdb processed the PCR reads anew with MiXCR; each CDR3 protein has one entry. This table has 75,000 to 100,000 distinct CDR3 sequences, around a fifth appearing once. Sequencing was done on a sample of naive CD8+ T cells from blood, with Jurkat cell RNA spiked in. The source of these receptors is a human donor in good health. Some libraries in this study had Jurkat cell RNA spiked in. CDR3s leave out the opening cysteine and the closing phenylalanine or tryptophan. The size of a clone is reported for some rows only, either as once, few or many, or as a class for expanded clones.

J,V,size,CDR3
TRBJ2-7,TRBV20-1,many,SARSPPGSYEQY
TRBJ1-1,TRBV5-1,few,ASSLALTALNTEAF
TRBJ2-7,TRBV14,many,ASSPDNWSVLAQY
TRBJ2-1,TRBV7-8,many,ASTLPVYNEQF
TRBJ2-3,TRBV11-2,many,ASSPGQIPTDTQY
TRBJ2-7,TRBV13,.,ASSQGGGAPPYEQY
TRBJ2-3,TRBV14,many,ASSQVRLAGGWGTDTQY
TRBJ1-5,TRBV6-5,.,ATWAGQGALQPQH
TRBJ2-1,TRBV4-3,many,ASSPSLAGHKF
TRBJ2-2,TRBV3-1,many,ASSQVSLMDRTGELF
TRBJ1-1,TRBV7-9,many,ASSPLLGAGQGEEYTEAF
TRBJ2-7,TRBV5-5,many,ASSWTLGGSSREQY
TRBJ2-7,TRBV4-1,many,ASSQPGQGAYEQY
TRBJ2-3,TRBV4-3,many,ASSQGVGTGATDTQY
TRBJ2-1,TRBV14,many,ASTQDSGSGNEQF
TRBJ2-7,TRBV27,many,ASSFAGGPSYEQY
TRBJ2-7,TRBV5-1,.,ASSFGISYEQY
TRBJ2-7,TRBV27,many,ASSAGTPSYEQY
TRBJ2-2,TRBV11-2,many,ASSLGHDGELF
TRBJ2-1,TRBV29-1,few,SVGTSGTYNEQF
TRBJ2-1,TRBV7-6,many,ASSSGRGEQF
TRBJ1-6,TRBV20-1,.,SAGDRETYNSPLH
TRBJ1-5,TRBV27,many,ATKGDNNQPQH
TRBJ2-1,TRBV7-9,.,ASSLGLGDDEQF
TRBJ2-7,TRBV4-3,many,ASSQDPSGNPDEQY
TRBJ1-1,TRBV11-2,many,ASSEGSNTEAF
TRBJ2-3,TRBV2,many,AMPGDSGRLDGAQY
TRBJ2-1,TRBV7-9,many,ASSNTLAAEQF
TRBJ2-7,TRBV20-1,.,SARGALTGGFYEQH
TRBJ2-3,TRBV19,once,ASSMGQGNADTQY
TRBJ2-7,TRBV27,many,ASSSTTSGGAYEQY